This paragraph reports one T cell receptor (beta chain). As yet, its antigen is unknown. The sample belongs to a study of graft-versus-host responses after intestinal transplantation. Here immunoSEQ multiplex PCR was the method, and the copy in TCRdb shows in-frame clones only, minus some. The table records about 70,000 clones, 85% to 90% of them present only once. The V end lost 1 base, the J end lost 7 bases, and 9 bases lay between the germline ends. The CDR3 runs 14 residues. Per germline, CDR1 SGHDT and CDR2 YYEEEE. This TCR was recovered from a human donor who was the organ donor for an intestinal transplant. The V call is TRBV5-6, the J call TRBJ1-6, with no clear D. Sequenced here: unstimulated CD8+ T cells sorted from spleen or lymph node cells, sampled before transplant. The CDR3 nucleotides are TGTGCCAGCAGCTTGTATGAGGGAAATTCACCCCTCCACTTT. It specifies CASSLYEGNSPLHF.